The entry below gives a single T cell receptor beta chain sequence along with its context. The source of the sample is a study of control samples from healthy donors and cancer patients. V gave up 2 bases and J gave up 11 bases, with 15 bases separating them. Germline-derived CDR1 and CDR2 are SEHNR and FQNEAQ (reference sequence). CDR3 length equals 13 residues. Some clones are missing from TCRdb's copy, which holds only in-frame ones; the method was immunoSEQ multiplex PCR. The repertoire has 55,000 to 85,000 clones, about 87% of them found once; the top ten carry around 2.3%. The source material was PBMCs. The source is a woman aged 50 to 60 with head and neck cancer. The rearrangement links TRBV7-9 to TRBJ1-1; tentative D call: TRBD1 (5 bases). The CDR3 bases are TGTGCCAGCAGCTTAATACAAGGGGTGAGGGCTTTCTTT. Its translation is CASSLIQGVRAFF.